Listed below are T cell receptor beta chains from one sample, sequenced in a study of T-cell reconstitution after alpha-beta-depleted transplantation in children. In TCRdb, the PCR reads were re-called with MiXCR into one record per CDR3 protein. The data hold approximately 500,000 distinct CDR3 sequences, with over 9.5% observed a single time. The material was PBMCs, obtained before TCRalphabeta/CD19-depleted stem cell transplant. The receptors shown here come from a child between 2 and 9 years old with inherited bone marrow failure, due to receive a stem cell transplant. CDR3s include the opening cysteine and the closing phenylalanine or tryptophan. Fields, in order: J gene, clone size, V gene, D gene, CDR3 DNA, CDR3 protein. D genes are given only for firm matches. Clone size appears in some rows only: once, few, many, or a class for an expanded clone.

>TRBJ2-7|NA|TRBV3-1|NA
TGTGCCAGCAGCCAAGTGGGGGCCAGCTCCTACGAGCAGTACTTC
CASSQVGASSYEQYF
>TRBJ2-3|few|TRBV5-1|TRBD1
TGCGCCAGCAGCCTGCAGGGGGCTGGAACCGATATAACAGATACGCAGTATTTT
CASSLQGAGTDITDTQYF
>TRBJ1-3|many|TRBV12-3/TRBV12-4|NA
TGTGCCAGCAGTTTATTTGGAACCATATATTTT
CASSLFGTIYF
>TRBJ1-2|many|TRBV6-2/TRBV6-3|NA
TGTGCCAGCAGTTACCGGGACAACTATGGCTACACCTTC
CASSYRDNYGYTF
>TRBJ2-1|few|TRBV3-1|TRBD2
TGTGCCAGCAGCCACGCGGGAGGAGGGAATGAGCAGTTCTTC
CASSHAGGGNEQFF
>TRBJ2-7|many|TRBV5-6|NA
TGTGCCAGCAGCTTGGTCGTCCCATTTTACGAGCAGTACTTC
CASSLVVPFYEQYF
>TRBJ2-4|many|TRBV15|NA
TGTGCCACCAGCAGAGCTCCTCAATCAAACATTCAGTACTTC
CATSRAPQSNIQYF
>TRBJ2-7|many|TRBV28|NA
TGTGCCAGCAGTTTTGGGGAGGGGGCCTCCTACGAGCAGTACTTC
CASSFGEGASYEQYF
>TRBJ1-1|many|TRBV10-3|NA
TGTGCCATCAGTGAGCCGGGGACGGCCACTGAAGCTTTCTTT
CAISEPGTATEAFF
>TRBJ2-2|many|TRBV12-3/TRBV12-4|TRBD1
TGTGCCAGCAGGCCGGGACAGGGTGGTGGCGGGGAGCTGTTTTTT
CASRPGQGGGGELFF
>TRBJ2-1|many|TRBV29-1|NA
TGCAGCGTTACCCGCCCAGAGAGCTCCTACAATGAGCAGTTCTTC
CSVTRPESSYNEQFF
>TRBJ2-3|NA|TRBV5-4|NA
TGTGCCAGCAGCATAAAGCCTGGCACAGATACGCAGTATTTT
CASSIKPGTDTQYF
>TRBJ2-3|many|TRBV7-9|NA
TGTGCCAGCAGCTGGGGACTTATGCGGGCAGATACGCAGTATTTT
CASSWGLMRADTQYF